The next 15 T cell receptor beta chains were all read from a single sample in a study of cytomegalovirus exposure and HLA in healthy donors (dated 2017 in TCRdb). The protocol used for the library was the immunoSEQ multiplex PCR assay. The multiplex PCR relied on a mix of 60 forward primers for TCR Vbeta segments and 13 reverse primers for TCR Jbeta segments. Drawn from immuneACCESS, this table holds only the in-frame rearrangements with V and J called that TCRdb kept. Clones are partly lost; checked studies trace under half to an unresolved V gene and leave the rest unexplained. Within this sample are approximately 97,000 clones, with approximately 81% of them counted one time only. 4.1% of the sample belongs to the ten largest clones. Sequencing was done on a sample of PBMCs. The receptor set was obtained from a woman between 40 and 55 years old in good health and CMV-seropositive.

The chain carries TRBV7-2 and TRBJ2-3; TRBD2 aligns across 8 bases. Trimming took 5 bases from V and 5 from J; bases not matched to a gene: 12. CDR3 length equals 16 residues. Germline CDR1 and CDR2: SGHTA and FQGNSA. CDR3 protein: CASSQPPAGAIDTQYF. CDR3 coding DNA: TGTGCCAGCAGCCAACCACCAGCGGGAGCTATAGATACGCAGTATTTT.

The V and J genes are TRBV2 and TRBJ1-5; tentatively, D is TRBD1 (5 bases). Trimming removed 0 bases at V and 5 bases at J, with 17 bases between. The CDR3 loop spans 17 amino acids. CDR1 is SNHLY and CDR2 is FYNNEI in the germline V gene. Here the CDR3 reads CASSEALLGGGDQPQHF. The CDR3 coding sequence is TGTGCCAGCAGTGAAGCGCTTTTGGGGGGTGGGGATCAGCCCCAGCATTTT.

This rearrangement joins TRBV6-6 to TRBJ1-2; D is possibly TRBD1 (6 bases). Per the germline V gene, CDR1 is MNHNY and CDR2 is SVGAGI (reference sequence). V dropped 7 bases and J dropped 7 bases, with 22 bases sitting between them. The CDR3 runs 15 residues. CDR3 bases: TGTGCCAGCACCAACAACAGGGATTCCGTAATTGGCTACACCTTC. Its protein product is CASTNNRDSVIGYTF.

This clone was seen a handful of times. V usage is TRBV6-1 and J usage is TRBJ2-1, with 8 positions matching TRBD1. The ends lost 6 bases at V and 5 bases at J; junction bases unmatched: 3. In germline, CDR1 is MNHNS, CDR2 SASEGT. The CDR3 has 13 amino acids. The CDR3 region is CASRAGGHNEQFF. DNA of the CDR3: TGTGCCAGCAGGGCAGGGGGCCACAATGAGCAGTTCTTC.

This chain connects TRBV6-1 to TRBJ2-5; the D gene is possibly TRBD1 (6 bases). The CDR3 has 14 amino acids. The V and J ends lost 5 bases and 1 base respectively, with 11 bases between them. CDR1 and CDR2 from the germline V gene are MNHNS and SASEGT. CDR3 coding DNA: TGTGCCAGCAGTTCACTGGACAGCCAAGAGACCCAGTACTTC. Translation: CASSSLDSQETQYF.

V and J are TRBV28 and TRBJ2-7; 9 bases agree with TRBD1. Losses at the gene ends were 7 bases for V and 4 bases for J; bases not matched to a gene: 14. The germline CDR1 and CDR2 sequences are MDHEN and SYDVKM. The CDR3 spans 16 residues. The CDR3 DNA is TGTGCCAGCACCCCCGGTGGGGGACAGGGCAATTACGAGCAGTACTTC. Amino acid sequence: CASTPGGGQGNYEQYF.

CDR3 in DNA: TGCAGCGTTAACTTAGCGGAGACCCAGTACTTC. Translated, it gives CSVNLAETQYF. The chain couples TRBV29-1 to TRBJ2-5; D perhaps matches TRBD2 (5 bases). CDR3 length: 11 residues. Germline V gene sequence: CDR1 SQVTM, CDR2 ANQGSEA. V was pared by 5 bases and J by 5 bases, with 9 bases between.

The gene calls are TRBV9 and TRBJ1-2, with 8 positions matching TRBD1. From germline, CDR1 is SGDLS and CDR2 YYNGEE. The CDR3 totals 16 residues. J was trimmed by 0 bases and V by 3 bases; bases with no gene match: 7. Here the CDR3 DNA reads TGTGCCAGCAGCGCGAGGGCAGGGGGCACTAACTATGGCTACACCTTC. It codes for CASSARAGGTNYGYTF.

The chain carries TRBV5-5 and TRBJ1-2; maybe TRBD1 (6 bases). The CDR3 runs 13 residues. V lost 4 bases and J 4 bases, leaving 11 bases between the germline ends. Germline CDR1 SGHKS, CDR2 YYEKEE (reference sequence). The chain's CDR3 is CASSGGDLYGYTF. The CDR3, as DNA: TGTGCCAGCAGCGGGGGCGACCTCTATGGCTACACCTTC.

The V call is TRBV27, the J call TRBJ2-5; D is perhaps TRBD1 (5 bases). The germline CDR1 and CDR2 sequences are MNHEY and SMNVEV (reference sequence). Trimming pared 6 bases from V and 0 bases from J, leaving 14 bases between. The length of the CDR3 is 15 residues. Here the CDR3 reads CASRRNGAHQETQYF. The CDR3 bases are TGTGCCAGCAGGAGAAATGGGGCGCACCAAGAGACCCAGTACTTC.

The chain couples TRBV9 to TRBJ2-5, with TRBD1 matching 7 bases. V was clipped by 7 bases and J by 2 bases; unmatched bases: 8. Germline CDR1 reads SGDLS; CDR2 reads YYNGEE. The length of the CDR3 is 14 residues. The CDR3 here is CASGTGEDQETQYF. CDR3 coding DNA: TGTGCCAGCGGTACAGGGGAAGATCAAGAGACCCAGTACTTC. Complete variable domain (other parts from reference TRBV9 and TRBJ2-5): DSGVTQTPKHLITATGQRVTLRCSPRSGDLSVYWYQQSLDQGLQFLIQYYNGEERAKGNILERFSAQQFPDLHSELNLSSLELGDSALYFCASGTGEDQETQYFGPGTRLLVL.

Of note for this clone: One end of the junction is discordant with germline, which a read error may explain. The chain couples TRBV6-4 to TRBJ2-1; TRBD2 aligns across 9 bases. The CDR3 loop spans 15 amino acids. CDR1 and CDR2 (germline): MRHNA, SNTAGT. The CDR3 region is CANSENSGGHNEQFF. CDR3 bases: TGTGCCAACAGTGAGAATAGCGGGGGCCACAATGAGCAGTTCTTC.

The chain recombines TRBV5-8 with TRBJ2-1; TRBD1 agrees at 11 bases. The CDR3 is made up of 17 amino acids. The V segment lost 5 bases and the J segment 7 bases; nucleotides outside the gene matches: 14. The germline V gene encodes CDR1 SGHTS and CDR2 YDEGEE. CDR3 residues: CASSFNYGQGARNEQFF. Written as DNA, the CDR3 is TGTGCCAGCAGTTTCAATTACGGACAGGGGGCGAGGAATGAGCAGTTCTTC.

This clone was seen once. V is TRBV18 and J is TRBJ2-7, with 9 bases matching TRBD1. Germline CDR1 and CDR2: KGHSH and LQKENI. The J segment lost 5 bases and the V segment lost 3 bases, leaving 5 bases of the junction unmatched. This CDR3 is 14 amino acids long. DNA of the CDR3: TGTGCCAGCTCACCGGGGACAGGGCGACACGAGCAGTACTTC. Translated: CASSPGTGRHEQYF.

This chain links TRBV5-1 with TRBJ2-5; TRBD2 agrees at 7 bases. Unmatched junction bases numbered 7, after V lost 7 bases and J lost 4 bases. There are 13 residues in the CDR3. CDR1 is SGHRS and CDR2 is YFSETQ in the germline V gene. As DNA, the CDR3 is TGCGCCAGCGGGGGGGACGCCGGAGAGACCCAGTACTTC. This gives the protein CASGGDAGETQYF.